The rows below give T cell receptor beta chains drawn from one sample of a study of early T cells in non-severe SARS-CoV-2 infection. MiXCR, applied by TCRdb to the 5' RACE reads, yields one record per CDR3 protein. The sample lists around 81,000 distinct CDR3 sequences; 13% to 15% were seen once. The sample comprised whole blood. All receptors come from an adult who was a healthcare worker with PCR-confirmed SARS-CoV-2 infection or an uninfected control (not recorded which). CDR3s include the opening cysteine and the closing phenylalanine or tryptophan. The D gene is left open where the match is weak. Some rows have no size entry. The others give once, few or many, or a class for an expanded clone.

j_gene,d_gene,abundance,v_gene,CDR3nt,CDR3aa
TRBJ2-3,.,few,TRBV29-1,TGCAGCAGCTCAACCGCAGATACGCAGTATTTT,CSSSTADTQYF
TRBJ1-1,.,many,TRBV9,TGTGCCAGCAGCGTAGCTCCAGAATTCTCTGAAGCTTTCTTT,CASSVAPEFSEAFF
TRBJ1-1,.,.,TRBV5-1,TGCGCCAGCAGCGGGACCGGGGAGTACACTGAAGCTTTCTTT,CASSGTGEYTEAFF
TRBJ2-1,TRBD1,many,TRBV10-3,TGTGCCATCAGCCACGACAGGGGCCAGTACAATGAGCAGTTCTTC,CAISHDRGQYNEQFF
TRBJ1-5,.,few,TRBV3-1,TGTGCCAGCAGCCCCGGGGCTGATTATCAGCCCCAGCATTTT,CASSPGADYQPQHF
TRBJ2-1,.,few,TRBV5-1,TGCGCCAGCAGCTTGGACACCTACAATGAGCAGTTCTTC,CASSLDTYNEQFF
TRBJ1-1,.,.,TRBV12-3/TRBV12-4,TGTGCCAGCAATCCGGGGAGGCGGAATGAAGCTTTCTTT,CASNPGRRNEAFF
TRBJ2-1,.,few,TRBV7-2,TGTGCCAGCAGCCCTTTTGGAGGGGGGGTGTACAATGAGCAGTTCTTC,CASSPFGGGVYNEQFF
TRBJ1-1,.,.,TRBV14,TGTGCCAGCAGCCAACACCAACAGTCGAACACTGAAGCTTTCTTT,CASSQHQQSNTEAFF
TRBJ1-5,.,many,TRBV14,TGTGCCAGCAGCCGGGATAGCAATCAGCCCCAGCATTTT,CASSRDSNQPQHF
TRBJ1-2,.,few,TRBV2,TGTGCCAGCAGTGAAGGGACGGATTATGGCTACACCTTC,CASSEGTDYGYTF
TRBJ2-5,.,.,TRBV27,TGTGCCAGCAGCCCACAGGGAGGGAGGGAGACCCAGTACTTC,CASSPQGGRETQYF
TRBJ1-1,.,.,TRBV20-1,TGCAGTGCTAGACCAGGTTTGGGGGTGGGCACTGAAGCTTTCTTT,CSARPGLGVGTEAFF
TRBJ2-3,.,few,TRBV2,TGTGCCAGCAGTGATTTATCGACGCCACGTGATACGCAGTATTTT,CASSDLSTPRDTQYF
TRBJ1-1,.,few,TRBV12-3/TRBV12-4,TGTGCCAGCAGTTTGCACAGGGCGGGGACTGAAGCTTTCTTT,CASSLHRAGTEAFF
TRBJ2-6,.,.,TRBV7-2,TGTGCCAGCAGCTTAGCCTTGAGGGCCAACGTCCTGACTTTC,CASSLALRANVLTF
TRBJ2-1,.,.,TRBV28,TGTGCCAGCAGTCACCGCGGCGGACGTTACAATGAGCAGTTCTTC,CASSHRGGRYNEQFF
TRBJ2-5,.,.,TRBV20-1,TGCAGTGCTAGAGATCCAAGGGGGATTCAAGAGACCCAGTACTTC,CSARDPRGIQETQYF
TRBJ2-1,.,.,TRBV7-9,TGTGCCAGCAGCTTGACGGGTGAGCAGTTCTTC,CASSLTGEQFF
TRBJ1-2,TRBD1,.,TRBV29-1,TGCAGCGTTTCGGAGACCGGGACAGGGTATGGCTACACCTTC,CSVSETGTGYGYTF
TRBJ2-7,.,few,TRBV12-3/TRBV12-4,TGTGCCAGCAGTTTACTCCTTAACGAGCAGTACTTC,CASSLLLNEQYF
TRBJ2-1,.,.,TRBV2,TGTGCCAGCAGGATCTCCGGGGGTGAGCAGTTCTTC,CASRISGGEQFF
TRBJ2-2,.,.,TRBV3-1,TGTGCCAGCAGTTTGCAGGGGAGCACCGGGGAGCTGTTTTTT,CASSLQGSTGELFF
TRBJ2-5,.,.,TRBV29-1,TGCAGCGTTGGAGGACCGGAGAAAGAGACCCAGTACTTC,CSVGGPEKETQYF
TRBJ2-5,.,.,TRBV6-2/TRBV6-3,TGTGCCATCTCACCGTCGGACCCCCAAGAGACCCAGTACTTC,CAISPSDPQETQYF
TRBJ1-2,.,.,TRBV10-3,TGTGCCATCAGTGAGTCAGAGGGGATTAGTGGCTACACCTTC,CAISESEGISGYTF
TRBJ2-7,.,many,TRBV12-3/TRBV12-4,TGTGCCAGCAGTAAACGGCAGGTTGACGAGCAGTACTTC,CASSKRQVDEQYF
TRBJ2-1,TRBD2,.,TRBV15,TGTGCCACCAGCAGAGTCCGCACTAGCGGGGGTTACAATGAGCAGTTCTTC,CATSRVRTSGGYNEQFF
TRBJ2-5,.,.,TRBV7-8,TGTGCCAGCAGCTTAGGCAGGGTCCAGGGGACCCAGTACTTC,CASSLGRVQGTQYF
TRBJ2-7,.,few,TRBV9,TGTGCCAGCAGCCCCGACGTCTTTAACTCCTACGAGCAGTACTTC,CASSPDVFNSYEQYF
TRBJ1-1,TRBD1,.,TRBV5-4,TGTGCCAGCAGCCCCACTGGGACAGGGACTTTGAACACTGAAGCTTTCTTT,CASSPTGTGTLNTEAFF
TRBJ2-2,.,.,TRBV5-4,TGTGCCAGCAGCTTGAGGGGCGGGGAGCTGTTTTTT,CASSLRGGELFF
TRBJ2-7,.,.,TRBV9,TGTGCCAGCAGCCCGCGAGCTGAGAACGAGCAGTACTTC,CASSPRAENEQYF
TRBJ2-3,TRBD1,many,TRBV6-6,TGTGCCAGCAGTTACCGCGGACAGGGGGCAGATACGCAGTATTTT,CASSYRGQGADTQYF
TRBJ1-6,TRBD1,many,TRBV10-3,TGTGCCATCAGTGAGTCCCCGGGACAGGAAGGGTCACCCCTCCACTTT,CAISESPGQEGSPLHF
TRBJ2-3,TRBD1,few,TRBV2,TGTGCCAGCCGGCCCTCGGGGACAGGGGCGGGCACAGATACGCAGTATTTT,CASRPSGTGAGTDTQYF
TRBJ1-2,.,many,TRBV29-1,TGCAGCGCTAAGGACGATCCTAACTATGGCTACACCTTC,CSAKDDPNYGYTF
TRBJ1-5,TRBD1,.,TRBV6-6,TGTGCCAGCAGTTACCGGACAGGCTCTCCCAATCAGCCCCAGCATTTT,CASSYRTGSPNQPQHF
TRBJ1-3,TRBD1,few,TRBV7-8,TGTGCCAGCAGCACAGGGGTTGCAAACACCATATATTTT,CASSTGVANTIYF
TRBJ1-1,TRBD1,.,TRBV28,TGTGCCAGCAGACCACAGGGGATAGGGTACACTGAAGTTTTCTTT,CASRPQGIGYTEVFF
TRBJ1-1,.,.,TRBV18,TGTGCCAGCTCACCACCGGGCCAGAGGGCTGAAGCTTTCTTT,CASSPPGQRAEAFF
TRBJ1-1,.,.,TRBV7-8,TGTGCCAGCAGCTTAGCCCCGAGGGGGGGTACTGAAGCTTTCTTT,CASSLAPRGGTEAFF
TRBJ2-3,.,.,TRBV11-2,TGTGCCAGCAGCATCCGACACCTCACAGATACGCAGTATTTT,CASSIRHLTDTQYF
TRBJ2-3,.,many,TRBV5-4,TGTGCCATGAAACAAATTCCCCTCACAGATACGCAGTATTTT,CAMKQIPLTDTQYF
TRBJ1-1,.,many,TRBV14,TGTGCCAGCAGCCAAATGAGGGTGGGGGCTGAAGCTTTCTTT,CASSQMRVGAEAFF
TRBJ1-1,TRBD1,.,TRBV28,TGTGCCAGCAGTACACCAGGGGGCGAAGCTTTCTTT,CASSTPGGEAFF
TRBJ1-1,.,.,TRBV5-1,TGCGCCAGCAGCTTCCTTGGGCAGATGAACACTGAAGCTTTCTTT,CASSFLGQMNTEAFF
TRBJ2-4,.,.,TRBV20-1,TGCAGTGCTGGGACCGGGACCCAAAAAAACATTCAGTACTTC,CSAGTGTQKNIQYF
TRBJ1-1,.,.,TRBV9,TGTGCCAGCAGCTACGCTGGTGTAGCTGAAGCTTTCTTT,CASSYAGVAEAFF
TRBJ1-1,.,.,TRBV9,TGTGCCAGCAGCGTCGAGGTAATCGGCGAAGCTTTCTTT,CASSVEVIGEAFF
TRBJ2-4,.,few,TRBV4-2,TGTGCCAGCAGCCAAGATTTTCGTTTTGTTTCAGACATTCAGTACTTC,CASSQDFRFVSDIQYF
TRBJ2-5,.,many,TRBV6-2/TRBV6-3,TGTGCCAGCAGTAAGACTAGGCACCAAGAGACCCAGTACTTC,CASSKTRHQETQYF
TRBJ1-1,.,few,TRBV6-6,TGTGCCAGCAGCTACCGAGCAGGGGACACTGAAGCTTTCTTT,CASSYRAGDTEAFF
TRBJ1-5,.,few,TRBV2,TGTGCCAGCAGTGAAGGCGCCACTTCTATCAGTCCCCAGCATTTT,CASSEGATSISPQHF
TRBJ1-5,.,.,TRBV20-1,TGCAGTGCTACCCAGAGTAGCCGAGCCTTTCTCTCCTCTTTAACTCATAGCAATCAGCCCCAGCATTTT,CSATQSSRAFLSSLTHSNQPQHF
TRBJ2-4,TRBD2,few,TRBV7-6,TGTGCCAGCAGCTTAGTGGGAGGGCTAGCGGGGATGAAAAACATTCAGTACTTC,CASSLVGGLAGMKNIQYF
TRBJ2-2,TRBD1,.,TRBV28,TGTGCCAGCAGCACGGGACAGGAGGGTTTGGAGCTGTTTTTT,CASSTGQEGLELFF
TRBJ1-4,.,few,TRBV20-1,TGCAGTGTTCGTGAAAGACACAGGGCCACTAATGAAAAACTGTTTTTT,CSVRERHRATNEKLFF
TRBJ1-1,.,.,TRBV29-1,TGCTCCGTCGCCAAGTTTCTAGGTCAAGGAAACCGGCTGAACACTGAAGCTTTCTTT,CSVAKFLGQGNRLNTEAFF
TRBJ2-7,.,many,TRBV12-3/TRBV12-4,TGTGCCAGCAGTTTAAGCCTATCCTACGAGCAGTACTTC,CASSLSLSYEQYF